This note documents a single T cell receptor (beta chain) sequence. The sample is drawn from a study of blood T cell repertoires in COVID-19. As for the study in general: The analysed material was cDNA or gDNA that came from T cells, B-cell-depleted T cells, or PBMCs.

Which cohort a participant joined came from the clinical history participants gave. Recovered status applied to Cohort 3 donors who had two consecutive negative PCRs. It also applied to those with clearance or with symptom resolution. Trimming took off 4 bases at V and 0 bases at J, with 10 bases between the two ends. The CDR3 has 14 residues. Germline V gene sequence: CDR1 SGHTS, CDR2 YDEGEE. How the authors handled the data: By means of reference gene primer amplification, nucleated cell counts were estimated. Sequencing was performed with immunoSEQ multiplex PCR; in TCRdb, only in-frame clones are kept and a portion is missing. V and J calls and clone size are given by that table; D and trimming were obtained from the DNA. The sample holds roughly 250,000 clones; approximately 86% are singletons and the top ten take roughly 1.6%.

The sample was PBMCs or T cells enriched from blood (not recorded which). The gene calls are TRBV5-8 and TRBJ1-2; D unresolved. This clonotype originated in a woman between 45 and 65 years old who had recovered from COVID-19. Here the CDR3 DNA reads TGTGCCAGCAGCCGAACGAGAACTAACTATGGCTACACCTTC. It is translated as CASSRTRTNYGYTF.